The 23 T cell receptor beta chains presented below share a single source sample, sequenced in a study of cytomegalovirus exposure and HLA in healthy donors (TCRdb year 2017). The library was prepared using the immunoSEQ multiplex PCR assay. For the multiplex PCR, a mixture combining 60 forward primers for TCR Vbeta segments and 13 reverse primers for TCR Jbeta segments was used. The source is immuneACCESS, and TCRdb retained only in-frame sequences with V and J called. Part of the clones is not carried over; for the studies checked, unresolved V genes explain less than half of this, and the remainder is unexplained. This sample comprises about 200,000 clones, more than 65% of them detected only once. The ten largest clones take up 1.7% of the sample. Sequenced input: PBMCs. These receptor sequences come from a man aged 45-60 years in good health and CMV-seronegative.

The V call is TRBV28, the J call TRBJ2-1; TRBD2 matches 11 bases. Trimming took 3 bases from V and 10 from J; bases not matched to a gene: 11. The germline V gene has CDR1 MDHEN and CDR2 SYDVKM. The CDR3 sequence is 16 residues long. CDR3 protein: CASSFQGSGRAGEQFF. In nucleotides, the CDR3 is TGTGCCAGCAGTTTTCAGGGTAGCGGGAGGGCCGGAGAGCAGTTCTTC.

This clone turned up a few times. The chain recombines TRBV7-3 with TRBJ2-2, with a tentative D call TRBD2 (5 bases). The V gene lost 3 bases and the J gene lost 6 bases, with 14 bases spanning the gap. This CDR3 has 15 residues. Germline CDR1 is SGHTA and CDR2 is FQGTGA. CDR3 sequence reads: CASSFPTSGAGELFF. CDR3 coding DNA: TGTGCCAGCAGCTTCCCTACATCCGGGGCCGGGGAGCTGTTTTTT. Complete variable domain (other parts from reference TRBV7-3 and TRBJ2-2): GAGVSQTPSNKVTEKGKYVELRCDPISGHTALYWYRQSLGQGPEFLIYFQGTGAADDSGLPNDRFFAVRPEGSVSTLKIQRTERGDSAVYLCASSFPTSGAGELFFGEGSRLTVL.

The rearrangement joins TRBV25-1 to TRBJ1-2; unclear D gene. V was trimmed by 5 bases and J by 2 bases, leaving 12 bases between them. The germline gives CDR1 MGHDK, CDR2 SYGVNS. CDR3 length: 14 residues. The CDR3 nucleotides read TGTGCCAGCAGTAGTATTACGGAGAACTATGGCTACACCTTC. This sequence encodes CASSSITENYGYTF.

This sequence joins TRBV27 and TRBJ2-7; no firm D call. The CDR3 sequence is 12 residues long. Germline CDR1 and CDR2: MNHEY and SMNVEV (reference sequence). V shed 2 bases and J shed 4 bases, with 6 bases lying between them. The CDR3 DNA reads TGTGCCAGCAGTTTACCGGGTTACGAGCAGTACTTC. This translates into CASSLPGYEQYF.

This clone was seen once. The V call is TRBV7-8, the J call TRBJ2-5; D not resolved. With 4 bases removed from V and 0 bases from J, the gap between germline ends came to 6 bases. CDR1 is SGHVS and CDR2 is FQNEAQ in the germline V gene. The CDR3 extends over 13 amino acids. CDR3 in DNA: TGTGCCAGCAGCTCTCGTTACCAAGAGACCCAGTACTTC. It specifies CASSSRYQETQYF.

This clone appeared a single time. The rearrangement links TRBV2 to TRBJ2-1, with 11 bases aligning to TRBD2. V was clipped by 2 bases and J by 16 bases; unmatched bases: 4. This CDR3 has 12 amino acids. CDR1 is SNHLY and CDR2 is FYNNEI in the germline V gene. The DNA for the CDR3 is TGTGCCAGCAGTGAACTAGCGGGAGGAGGTTTCTTC. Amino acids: CASSELAGGGFF.

CDR3 region: CASSRAGANNEQFF. The CDR3 region has the DNA TGCGCCAGCAGCAGAGCGGGGGCGAACAATGAGCAGTTCTTC. The V and J genes are TRBV5-1 and TRBJ2-1, with 8 bases matching TRBD2. CDR1 SGHRS and CDR2 YFSETQ come from the germline V gene. The V gene end was trimmed by 4 bases and the J gene end by 5 bases; junction bases not matched to a gene: 5. The CDR3 is 14 residues long.

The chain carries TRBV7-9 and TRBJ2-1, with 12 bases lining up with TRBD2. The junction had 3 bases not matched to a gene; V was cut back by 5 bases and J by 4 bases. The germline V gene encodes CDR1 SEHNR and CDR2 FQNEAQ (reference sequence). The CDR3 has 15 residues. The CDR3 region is CASSLLAGGYNEQFF. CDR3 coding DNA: TGTGCCAGCAGCCTACTAGCGGGAGGTTACAATGAGCAGTTCTTC.

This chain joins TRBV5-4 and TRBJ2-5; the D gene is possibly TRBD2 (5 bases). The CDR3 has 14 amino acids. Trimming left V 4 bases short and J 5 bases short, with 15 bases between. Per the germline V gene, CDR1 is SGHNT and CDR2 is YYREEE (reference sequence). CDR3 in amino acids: CASSADFERETQYF. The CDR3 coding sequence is TGTGCCAGCAGCGCGGACTTCGAGAGGGAGACCCAGTACTTC.

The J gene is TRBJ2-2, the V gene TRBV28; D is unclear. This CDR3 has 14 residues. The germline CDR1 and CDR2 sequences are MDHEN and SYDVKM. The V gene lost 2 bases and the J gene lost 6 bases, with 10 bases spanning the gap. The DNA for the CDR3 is TGTGCCAGCAGTTTAATAGCCCCCGCCGGGGAGCTGTTTTTT. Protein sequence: CASSLIAPAGELFF.

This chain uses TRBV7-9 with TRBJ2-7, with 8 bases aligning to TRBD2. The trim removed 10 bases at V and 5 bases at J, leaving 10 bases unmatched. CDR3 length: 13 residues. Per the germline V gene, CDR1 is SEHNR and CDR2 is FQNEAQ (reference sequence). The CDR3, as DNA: TGTGCCACACTTTTGGCGGGAGGTGACGAGCAGTACTTC. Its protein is CATLLAGGDEQYF. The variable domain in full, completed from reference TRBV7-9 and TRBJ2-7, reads DTGVSQNPRHKITKRGQNVTFRCDPISEHNRLYWYRQTLGQGPEFLTYFQNEAQLEKSRLLSDRFSAERPKGSFSTLEIQRTEQGDSAMYLCATLLAGGDEQYFGPGTRLTVT.

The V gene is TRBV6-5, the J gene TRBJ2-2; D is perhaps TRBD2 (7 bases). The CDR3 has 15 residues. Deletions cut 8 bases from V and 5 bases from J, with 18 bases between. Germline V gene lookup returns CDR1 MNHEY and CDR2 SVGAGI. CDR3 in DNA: TGTGCCAGCGGCCCACGGGGGGCAGGAACCGGGGAGCTGTTTTTT. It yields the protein CASGPRGAGTGELFF.

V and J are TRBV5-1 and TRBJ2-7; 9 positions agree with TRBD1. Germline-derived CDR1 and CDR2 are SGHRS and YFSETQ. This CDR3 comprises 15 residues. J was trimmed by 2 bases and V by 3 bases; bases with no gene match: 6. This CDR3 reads CASSWGQGRAYEQYF. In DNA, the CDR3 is TGCGCCAGCAGCTGGGGACAGGGTCGGGCCTACGAGCAGTACTTC.

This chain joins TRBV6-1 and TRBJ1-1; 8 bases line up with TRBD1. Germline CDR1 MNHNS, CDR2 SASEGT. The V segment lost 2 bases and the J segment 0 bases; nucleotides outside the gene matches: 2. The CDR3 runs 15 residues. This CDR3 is CASSERTGMNTEAFF. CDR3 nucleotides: TGTGCCAGCAGTGAACGGACAGGGATGAACACTGAAGCTTTCTTT.

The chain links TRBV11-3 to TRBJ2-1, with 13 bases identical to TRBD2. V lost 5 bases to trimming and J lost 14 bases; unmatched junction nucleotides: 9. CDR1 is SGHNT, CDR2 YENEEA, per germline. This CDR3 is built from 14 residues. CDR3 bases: TGTGCCAGCAGCGGCAGACTAGCGGGAGGAATTAAGTTCTTC. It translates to CASSGRLAGGIKFF.

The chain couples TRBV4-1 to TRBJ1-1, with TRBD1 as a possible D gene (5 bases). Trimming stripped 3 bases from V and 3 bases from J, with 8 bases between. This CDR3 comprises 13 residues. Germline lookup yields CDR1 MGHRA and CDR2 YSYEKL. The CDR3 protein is CASSHLQDTEAFF. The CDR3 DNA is TGCGCCAGCAGCCATCTACAGGACACTGAAGCTTTCTTT.

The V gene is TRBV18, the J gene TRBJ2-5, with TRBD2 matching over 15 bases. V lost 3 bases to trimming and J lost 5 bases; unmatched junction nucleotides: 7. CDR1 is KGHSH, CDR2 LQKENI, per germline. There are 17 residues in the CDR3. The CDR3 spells CASSPQGLAGGLETQYF. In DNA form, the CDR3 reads TGTGCCAGCTCACCCCAGGGACTAGCGGGAGGCCTGGAGACCCAGTACTTC.

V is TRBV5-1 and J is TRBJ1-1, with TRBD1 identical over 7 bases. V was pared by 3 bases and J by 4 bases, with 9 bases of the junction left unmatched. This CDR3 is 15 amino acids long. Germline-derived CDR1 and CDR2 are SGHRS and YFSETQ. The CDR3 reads CASSWRAGGPTEAFF. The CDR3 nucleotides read TGCGCCAGCAGCTGGAGGGCAGGGGGACCCACTGAAGCTTTCTTT.

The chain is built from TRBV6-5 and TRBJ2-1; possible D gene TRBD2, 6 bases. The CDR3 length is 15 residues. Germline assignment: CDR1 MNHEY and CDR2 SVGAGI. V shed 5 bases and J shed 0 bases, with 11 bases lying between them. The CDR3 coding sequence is TGTGCCAGCAGTCTGGACGGGGGCTCCTACAATGAGCAGTTCTTC. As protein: CASSLDGGSYNEQFF.

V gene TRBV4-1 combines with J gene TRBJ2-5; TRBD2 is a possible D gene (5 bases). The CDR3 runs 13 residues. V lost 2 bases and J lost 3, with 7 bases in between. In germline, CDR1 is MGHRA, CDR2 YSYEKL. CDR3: CASSQIAKETQYF. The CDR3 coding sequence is TGCGCCAGCAGCCAAATAGCGAAAGAGACCCAGTACTTC.

CDR3: CASSSWASGIITADTQYF. Written as DNA, the CDR3 is TGTGCCAGCAGCTCTTGGGCTAGCGGGATAATTACAGCAGATACGCAGTATTTT. V and J are TRBV7-9 and TRBJ2-3, with 9 nucleotides matching TRBD2. Germline values: CDR1 SEHNR, CDR2 FQNEAQ (reference sequence). CDR3 length equals 18 residues. V trimming: 4 bases; J trimming: 4 bases; junction bases outside the gene matches: 15.

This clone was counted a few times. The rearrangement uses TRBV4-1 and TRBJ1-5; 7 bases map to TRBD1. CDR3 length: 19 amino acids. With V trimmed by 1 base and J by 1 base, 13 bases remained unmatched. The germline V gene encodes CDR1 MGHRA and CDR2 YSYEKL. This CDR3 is CASSQVRGGVGESNQPQHF. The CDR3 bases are TGCGCCAGCAGCCAAGTTAGAGGGGGCGTCGGCGAAAGCAATCAGCCCCAGCATTTT.

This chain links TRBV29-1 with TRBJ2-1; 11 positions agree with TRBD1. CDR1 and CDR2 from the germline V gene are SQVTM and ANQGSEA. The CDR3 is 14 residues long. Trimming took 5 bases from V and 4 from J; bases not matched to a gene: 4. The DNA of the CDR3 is TGCAGCGTTCGGGACAGGGGGGGTTACAATGAGCAGTTCTTC. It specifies CSVRDRGGYNEQFF.